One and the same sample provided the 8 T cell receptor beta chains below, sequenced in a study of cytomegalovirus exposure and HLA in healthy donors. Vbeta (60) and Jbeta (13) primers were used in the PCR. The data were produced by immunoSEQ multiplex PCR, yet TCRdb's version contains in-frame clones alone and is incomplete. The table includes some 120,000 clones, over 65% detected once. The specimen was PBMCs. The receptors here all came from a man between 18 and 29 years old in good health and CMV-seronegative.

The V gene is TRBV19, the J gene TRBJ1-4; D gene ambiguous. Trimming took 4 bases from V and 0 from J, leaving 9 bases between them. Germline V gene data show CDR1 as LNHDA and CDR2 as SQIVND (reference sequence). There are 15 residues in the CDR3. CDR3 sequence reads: CASSKVSATNEKLFF. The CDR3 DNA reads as TGTGCCAGTAGTAAAGTGAGTGCAACTAATGAAAAACTGTTTTTT.

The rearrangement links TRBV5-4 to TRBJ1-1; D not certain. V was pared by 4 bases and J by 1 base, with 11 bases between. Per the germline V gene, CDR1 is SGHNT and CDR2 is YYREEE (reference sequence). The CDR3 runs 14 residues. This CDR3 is CASSPKFGNTEAFF. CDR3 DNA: TGTGCCAGCAGCCCAAAGTTCGGGAACACTGAAGCTTTCTTT. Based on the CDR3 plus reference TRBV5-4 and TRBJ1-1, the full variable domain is ETGVTQSPTHLIKTRGQQVTLRCSSQSGHNTVSWYQQALGQGPQFIFQYYREEENGRGNFPPRFSGLQFPNYSSELNVNALELDDSALYLCASSPKFGNTEAFFGQGTRLTVV.

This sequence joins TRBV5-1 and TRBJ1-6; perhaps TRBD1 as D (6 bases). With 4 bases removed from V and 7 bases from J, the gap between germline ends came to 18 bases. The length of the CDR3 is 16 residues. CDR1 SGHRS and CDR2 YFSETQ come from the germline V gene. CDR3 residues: CASSPRLRDNNSPLHF. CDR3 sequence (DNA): TGCGCCAGCAGCCCACGCCTCCGGGACAACAATTCACCCCTCCACTTT.

CDR3: CASSATGALNTEAFF. Written as DNA, the CDR3 is TGTGCCAGCAGCGCCACAGGGGCGTTGAACACTGAAGCTTTCTTT. V and J are TRBV5-4 and TRBJ1-1; 7 positions match TRBD1. The CDR3 is 15 amino acids. Germline V lookup: CDR1 SGHNT, CDR2 YYREEE (reference sequence). With 4 bases clipped from V and 0 bases from J, the junction kept 6 bases outside the gene matches.

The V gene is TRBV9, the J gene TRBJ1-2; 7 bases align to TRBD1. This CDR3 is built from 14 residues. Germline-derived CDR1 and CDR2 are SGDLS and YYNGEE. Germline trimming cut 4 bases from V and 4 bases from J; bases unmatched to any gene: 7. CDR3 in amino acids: CASSPSGTVYGYTF. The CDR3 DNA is TGTGCCAGCAGCCCTTCCGGGACAGTCTATGGCTACACCTTC.

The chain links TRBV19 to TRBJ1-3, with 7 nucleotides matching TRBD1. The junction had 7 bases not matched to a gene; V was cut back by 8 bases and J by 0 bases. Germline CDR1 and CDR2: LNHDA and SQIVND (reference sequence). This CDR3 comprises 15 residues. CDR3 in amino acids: CASQGGLDSGNTIYF. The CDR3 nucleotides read TGTGCCAGTCAAGGGGGCCTCGACTCTGGAAACACCATATATTTT.

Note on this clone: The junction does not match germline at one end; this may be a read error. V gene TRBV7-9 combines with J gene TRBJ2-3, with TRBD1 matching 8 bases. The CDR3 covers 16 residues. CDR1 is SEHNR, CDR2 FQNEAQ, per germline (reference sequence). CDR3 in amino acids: CSSSLAPGQVFHTQYF. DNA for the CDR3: TGTTCCAGCAGCTTAGCTCCGGGACAGGTTTTTCATACGCAGTATTTT.

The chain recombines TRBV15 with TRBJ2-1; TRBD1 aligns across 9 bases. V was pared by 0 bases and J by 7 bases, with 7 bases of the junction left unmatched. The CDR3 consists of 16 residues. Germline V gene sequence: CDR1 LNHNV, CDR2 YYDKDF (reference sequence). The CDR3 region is CATSRDLGDRVNEQFF. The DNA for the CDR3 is TGTGCCACCAGCAGAGATCTGGGGGACAGGGTTAATGAGCAGTTCTTC.